A single sample gave rise to the 19 T cell receptor beta chains below, sequenced in a study of tumor-infiltrating lymphocytes in primary liver carcinoma. From unsorted bulk tissue weighing about 20-32 mg, DNA and RNA were co-extracted. Making TCR beta cDNA involved approximately 480 ng total RNA and a constant-region primer. Three nested multiplex PCR rounds, a slightly modified ARM-PCR, produced the libraries for TCR beta. PCR rounds one and two used TRBV1-TRBV30 forward primers with a C-beta reverse primer for around 9 cycles each. MiXCR was run by TCRdb on the multiplex PCR reads, yielding one entry per CDR3 protein. Of approximately 47,000 distinct CDR3 sequences in the sample, about three quarters were seen once. The specimen was liver tumor tissue from sampling region 3. The subset: tumor region T3, left-lateral pole. All receptors derive from a man between 35 and 55 years old with primary liver carcinoma and hepatitis B virus infection.

This clonotype came up a few times. At one end, the junction sequence differs from germline, possibly due to a read error. The chain combines TRBV4-1 with TRBJ2-7; D is uncertain. The length of the CDR3 is 13 residues. CDR1 and CDR2 from the germline V gene are MGHRA and YSYEKL. CDR3 region: CVSSQVGANEQYF. Here the CDR3 DNA reads TGCGTCAGCAGTCAAGTCGGAGCTAACGAGCAGTACTTC.

Notes on this clonotype: An end of the junction differs from the germline gene, which may be a read error. The CDR3 reads CASSLGGTLSYEQYF. Here the CDR3 DNA reads TGTGCCAGCAGCCTCGGCGGAACTCTATCCTACGAGCAGTATTTC. The rearrangement uses TRBV11-2 and TRBJ2-7; D is unresolved. The length of the CDR3 is 15 residues. Germline V lookup: CDR1 SGHAT, CDR2 FQNNGV.

This chain links TRBV11-1 with TRBJ2-3; the match to TRBD2 covers 11 bases. V was pared by 5 bases and J by 6 bases, with 10 bases of the junction left unmatched. Germline V gene sequence: CDR1 SGHAT, CDR2 FQDESV (reference sequence). The CDR3 totals 16 residues. Here the CDR3 reads CASSEGLAVSIDTQYF. Here the CDR3 DNA reads TGTGCCAGCAGCGAGGGACTAGCGGTTAGCATCGATACGCAGTATTTT.

Remarks on this clonotype: The final CDR3 position lacks the conserved phenylalanine or tryptophan, pointing to a likely read error. Because the CDR3's place on the DNA is in doubt, the DNA is left out and the CDR3 is given as listed by TCRdb. The chain is built from TRBV6-5 and TRBJ2-6. Per germline, CDR1 MNHEY and CDR2 SVGAGI. The CDR3 comprises 14 residues, both ends counted. CDR3 amino acids: CASSREAGANVLTL.

This clonotype appeared many times. The chain recombines TRBV28 with TRBJ2-3; D gene unclear. The germline V gene has CDR1 MDHEN and CDR2 SYDVKM. V was cut by 6 bases and J by 2 bases, with 9 bases left in between. The CDR3 sequence is 13 residues long. Written as DNA, the CDR3 is TGTGCCAGCAGAACGGACGACACAGATACGCAGTATTTT. Translation gives CASRTDDTDTQYF.

For this clonotype: Its ends do not fully match the called genes, so a read error is possible. This rearrangement joins TRBV4-2 to TRBJ2-7, with TRBD1 as a possible D gene (5 bases). The CDR3 is 12 amino acids. The germline V gene encodes CDR1 LGHNA and CDR2 YNFKEQ. The CDR3 region is CASSQGGPERYF. For the CDR3, the DNA is TGTGCCAGCAGCCAAGGGGGCCCTGAGCGGTACTTC.

In the case of this clonotype: One end of the junction does not line up with germline, which may come from a read error. The rearrangement links TRBV6-6 to TRBJ2-7; D remains unclear. The germline V gene has CDR1 MNHNY and CDR2 SVGAGI (reference sequence). This CDR3 region has 14 residues. This CDR3 reads CVSSQTSSSYEQYF. The CDR3 DNA follows: TGTGTCAGCAGCCAAACATCTAGTTCCTACGAGCAGTATTTC.

Notes on this clonotype: The junction departs from the called germline gene at one end, perhaps through a read error. The chain has TRBV11-2 and TRBJ2-2, with 10 bases that match TRBD1. The CDR3 extends over 14 amino acids. Germline loops: CDR1 SGHAT, CDR2 FQNNGV. The CDR3 is CTRSIQTGGGEQFF. The CDR3 DNA is TGTACCAGAAGCATCCAGACAGGGGGCGGGGAGCAGTTTTTT.

The chain links TRBV4-1 to TRBJ2-1, with a possible D match to TRBD2 (6 bases). The V gene's germline CDR1 is MGHRA and CDR2 YSYEKL. This CDR3 spans 17 amino acids. V gave up 3 bases and J gave up 8 bases, with 23 bases separating them. CDR3 sequence (DNA): TGCGCCAGCAGCCAGGATCCCGCTAGCGTGGTACCAGATGAGCAGTTCTTC. Its translation is CASSQDPASVVPDEQFF.

This clonotype was seen ten or more times. The chain uses TRBV13 and TRBJ2-7, with 10 bases lining up with TRBD2. This CDR3 contains 15 residues. The V gene's germline CDR1 is PRHDT and CDR2 FYEKMQ (reference sequence). V lost 4 bases and J lost 1; bases outside the gene matches: 4. The CDR3 reads CASSSHSGRSYEQYF. In DNA form, the CDR3 reads TGTGCCAGCAGCTCCCATAGCGGGAGGTCCTACGAGCAGTACTTC. Combining the CDR3 with reference TRBV13 and TRBJ2-7 gives the whole variable domain AAGVIQSPRHLIKEKRETATLKCYPIPRHDTVYWYQQGPGQDPQFLISFYEKMQSDKGSIPDRFSAQQFSDYHSELNMSSLELGDSALYFCASSSHSGRSYEQYFGPGTRLTVT.

This clonotype was found many times. The chain uses TRBV7-8 and TRBJ2-1; 7 nucleotides match TRBD2. Trimming cost V 7 bases and J 1 base; bases outside gene matches: 10. This CDR3 contains 16 residues. Per the germline V gene, CDR1 is SGHVS and CDR2 is FQNEAQ. CDR3 DNA sequence: TGTGCCAGCATTAGGGGCGGGAGTCGTTCCTACAATGAGCAGTTCTTC. Its protein is CASIRGGSRSYNEQFF.

As regards this clonotype: Its ends do not fully match the called genes, so a read error is possible. The CDR3 DNA is TGTGCAAGCAGTTTATTAGCGGGAGGGCCTCCCTACGAGCTGCACTTC. As protein: CASSLLAGGPPYELHF. The J gene is TRBJ2-7, the V gene TRBV12-3 or TRBV12-4; the match to TRBD2 covers 11 bases. CDR3 length: 16 residues.

This clonotype appeared a few times. This may be a read error: a much more frequent sequence differs by one nucleotide. The chain carries TRBV30 and TRBJ2-5; D gene uncertain. The CDR3 is 15 amino acids. Trimming shortened V by 0 bases and J by 1 base, and 12 bases separated the two germline ends. Germline V gene data show CDR1 as GTSNPN and CDR2 as SVGIG (reference sequence). The CDR3 DNA reads TGTGCCTGGAGTGTACGTTGGCAGGTCCAAGAGACCCAGTACTTC. This encodes CAWSVRWQVQETQYF.

As to this clonotype: Mismatch with germline at one junction end may stem from a read error. CDR3 in amino acids: CASPADRDYGYTF. The CDR3, as DNA: TGTGCCAGCCCAGCCGACAGGGACTATGGTTACACCTTC. The chain joins TRBV11-2 to TRBJ1-2; 7 positions agree with TRBD1. The germline gives CDR1 SGHAT, CDR2 FQNNGV. The CDR3 has 13 residues.

This chain uses TRBV11-1 with TRBJ2-2, with 8 bases identical to TRBD2. CDR3 length: 18 residues. Trimming removed 1 base from V and 5 bases from J; junction bases left unmatched: 12. Germline CDR1 is SGHAT and CDR2 is FQDESV (reference sequence). CDR3 sequence (DNA): TGTGCCAGCAGCTTAGACGCTGCGGTAGGGACTAGTACCGGGGAGCTGTTTTTT. Amino acids: CASSLDAAVGTSTGELFF.

A remark on this clonotype: This CDR3 is missing its conserved last phenylalanine or tryptophan, likely due to a read error. The rearrangement joins TRBV4-1 to TRBJ2-3, with D possibly being TRBD2 (6 bases). This CDR3 is built from 16 residues. CDR1 MGHRA and CDR2 YSYEKL come from the germline V gene. CDR3: CSSSPEAGISTDTQYL. As DNA, the CDR3 is TGCTCCAGCAGCCCAGAGGCGGGGATAAGCACAGATACGCAGTATCTT.

V is TRBV4-1 and J is TRBJ2-1; D possibly corresponds to TRBD2 (6 bases). Germline-derived CDR1 and CDR2 are MGHRA and YSYEKL. The CDR3 spans 13 residues. V dropped 3 bases and J dropped 11 bases, with 14 bases sitting between them. CDR3 residues: CASSHASSVKQFF. Here the CDR3 DNA reads TGCGCCAGCAGCCATGCTTCTAGCGTCAAGCAGTTCTTC.

This clonotype appeared many times. The chain links TRBV6-5 to TRBJ2-6, with 8 bases aligning to TRBD1. This CDR3 has 16 residues. With V trimmed by 8 bases and J by 0 bases, 6 bases remained unmatched. CDR1 is MNHEY and CDR2 is SVGAGI in the germline V gene. CDR3 DNA sequence: TGTGCCAGCGGGACAGGTCCTGACTCTGGGGCCAACGTCCTGACTTTC. It translates to CASGTGPDSGANVLTF.

Worth noting for this clonotype: Here the CDR3 omits its conserved ending phenylalanine or tryptophan, so a read error is the likely source. The CDR3 spells CASSSTTGRAEKLFS. In nucleotides, the CDR3 is TGTGCCAGCAGTTCCACGACAGGACGGGCTGAAAAACTGTTTTCC. V is TRBV28 and J is TRBJ1-4; D may be TRBD1 (6 bases). V lost 4 bases to trimming and J lost 7 bases, with 16 bases between them. Per the germline V gene, CDR1 is MDHEN and CDR2 is SYDVKM. This CDR3 has 15 amino acids.